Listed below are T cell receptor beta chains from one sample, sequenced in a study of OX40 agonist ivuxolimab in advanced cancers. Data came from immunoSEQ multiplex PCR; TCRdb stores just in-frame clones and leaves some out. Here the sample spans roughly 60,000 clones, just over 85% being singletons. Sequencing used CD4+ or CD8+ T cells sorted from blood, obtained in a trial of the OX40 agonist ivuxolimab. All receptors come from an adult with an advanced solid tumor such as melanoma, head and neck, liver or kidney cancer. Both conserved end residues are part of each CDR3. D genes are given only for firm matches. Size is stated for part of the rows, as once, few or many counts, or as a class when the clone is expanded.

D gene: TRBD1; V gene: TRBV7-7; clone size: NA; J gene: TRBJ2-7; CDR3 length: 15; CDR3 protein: CASSQRPGQTYEQYF; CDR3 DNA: TGTGCTAGCAGCCAACGCCCGGGACAGACCTACGAGCAGTACTTC
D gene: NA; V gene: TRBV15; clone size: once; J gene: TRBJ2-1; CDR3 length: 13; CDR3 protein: CATSVYREYEQFF; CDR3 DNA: TGTGCCACCAGCGTCTACAGGGAGTATGAGCAGTTCTTC
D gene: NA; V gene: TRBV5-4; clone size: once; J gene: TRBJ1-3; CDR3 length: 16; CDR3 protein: CASSLDRTNSGNTIYF; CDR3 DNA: TGTGCCAGCAGCTTGGACAGGACCAACTCTGGAAACACCATATATTTT
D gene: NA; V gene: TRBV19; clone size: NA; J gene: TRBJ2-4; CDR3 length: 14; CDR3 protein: CASSMSGGGFIQYF; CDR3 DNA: TGTGCCAGTAGTATGTCAGGTGGAGGTTTTATTCAGTACTTC
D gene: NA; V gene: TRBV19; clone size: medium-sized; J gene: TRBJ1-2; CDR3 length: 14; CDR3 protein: CASSIGGARGGYTF; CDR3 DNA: TGTGCCAGTAGTATAGGAGGAGCCAGAGGGGGCTACACCTTC
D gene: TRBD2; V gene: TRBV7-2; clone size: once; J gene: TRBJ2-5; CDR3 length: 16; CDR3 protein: CASSLGLLRWGGTQYF; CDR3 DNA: TGTGCCAGCAGCTTAGGGTTGTTACGGTGGGGGGGGACCCAGTACTTC
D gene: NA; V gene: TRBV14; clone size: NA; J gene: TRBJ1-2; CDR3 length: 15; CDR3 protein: CASSQDLGSNYGYTF; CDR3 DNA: TGTGCCAGCAGCCAAGATTTAGGGAGTAACTATGGCTACACCTTC
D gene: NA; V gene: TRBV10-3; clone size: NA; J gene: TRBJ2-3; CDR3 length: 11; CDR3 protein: CATGGTDTQYF; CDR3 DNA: TGTGCCACCGGGGGTACAGATACGCAGTATTTT
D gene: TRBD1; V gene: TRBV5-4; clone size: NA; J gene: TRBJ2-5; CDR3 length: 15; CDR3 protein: CASSSAGQGQETQYF; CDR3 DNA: TGTGCCAGCAGCTCCGCTGGACAGGGTCAAGAGACCCAGTACTTC
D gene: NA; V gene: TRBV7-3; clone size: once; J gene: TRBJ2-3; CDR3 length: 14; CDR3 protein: CASSLTGARDTQYF; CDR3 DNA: TGTGCCAGCAGCCTAACGGGGGCCCGGGATACGCAGTATTTT
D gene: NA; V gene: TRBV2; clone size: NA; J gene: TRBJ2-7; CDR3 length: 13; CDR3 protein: CASSELRGYEQYF; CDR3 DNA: TGTGCCAGCAGTGAGCTAAGAGGCTACGAGCAGTACTTC
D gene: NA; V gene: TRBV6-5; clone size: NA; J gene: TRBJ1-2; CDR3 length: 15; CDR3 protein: CASSYSPGPNYGYTF; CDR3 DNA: TGTGCCAGCAGTTACTCCCCAGGGCCCAACTATGGCTACACCTTC
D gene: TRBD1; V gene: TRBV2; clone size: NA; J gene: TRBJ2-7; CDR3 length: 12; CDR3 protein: CASRDRAYEQYF; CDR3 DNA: TGTGCCAGCAGGGACAGGGCCTACGAGCAGTACTTC
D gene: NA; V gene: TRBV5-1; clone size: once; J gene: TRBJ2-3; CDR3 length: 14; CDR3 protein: CASSSWDSTDTQYF; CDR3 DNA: TGCGCCAGCAGCTCATGGGACAGCACAGATACGCAGTATTTT
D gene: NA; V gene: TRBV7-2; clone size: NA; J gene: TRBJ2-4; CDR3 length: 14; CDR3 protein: CASSLRATWNIQYF; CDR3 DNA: TGTGCCAGCAGCCTCCGGGCTACATGGAACATTCAGTACTTC
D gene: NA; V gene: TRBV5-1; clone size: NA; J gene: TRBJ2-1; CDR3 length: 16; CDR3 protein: CASSSPGGVAYNEQFF; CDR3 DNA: TGCGCCAGCAGCTCGCCGGGCGGGGTCGCCTACAATGAGCAGTTCTTC
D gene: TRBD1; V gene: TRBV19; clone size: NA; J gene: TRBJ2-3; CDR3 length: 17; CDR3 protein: CASRSDPGTGAADTQYF; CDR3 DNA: TGTGCCAGTAGATCCGACCCCGGGACAGGGGCCGCAGATACGCAGTATTTT
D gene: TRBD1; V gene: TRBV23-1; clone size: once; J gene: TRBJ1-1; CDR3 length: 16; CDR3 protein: CASSQKQGARWTEAFF; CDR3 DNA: TGCGCCAGCAGTCAGAAACAGGGGGCGAGGTGGACTGAAGCTTTCTTT
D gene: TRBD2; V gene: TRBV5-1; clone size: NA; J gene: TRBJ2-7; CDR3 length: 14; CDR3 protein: CASSARAGDDEQYF; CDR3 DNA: TGCGCCAGCAGCGCCAGGGCGGGAGACGACGAGCAGTACTTC
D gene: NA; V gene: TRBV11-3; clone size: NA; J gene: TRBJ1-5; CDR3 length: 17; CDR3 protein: CASSLGEGGHCGQPQHF; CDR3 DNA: TGTGCCAGCAGCCTCGGGGAGGGGGGGCATTGTGGTCAGCCCCAGCATTTT
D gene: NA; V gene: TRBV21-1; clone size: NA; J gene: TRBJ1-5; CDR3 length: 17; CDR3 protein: CASSKATPRRDDQPQHF; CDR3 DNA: TGTGCCAGCAGCAAAGCGACCCCTCGCAGGGACGATCAGCCCCAGCATTTT
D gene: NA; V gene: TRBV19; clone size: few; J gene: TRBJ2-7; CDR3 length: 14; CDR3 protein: CASSKEPASYEQYF; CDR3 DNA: TGTGCCAGTAGTAAGGAACCCGCCTCCTACGAGCAGTACTTC
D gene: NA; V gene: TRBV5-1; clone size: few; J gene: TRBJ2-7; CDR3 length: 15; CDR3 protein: CASSLLGHQSYEQYF; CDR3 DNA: TGCGCCAGCAGCTTGCTTGGACACCAATCCTACGAGCAGTACTTC
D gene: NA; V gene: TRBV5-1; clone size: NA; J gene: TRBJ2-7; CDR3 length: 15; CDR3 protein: CASSLGGTRSYEQYF; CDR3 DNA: TGCGCCAGCAGCTTGGGGGGCACACGCTCCTACGAGCAGTACTTC
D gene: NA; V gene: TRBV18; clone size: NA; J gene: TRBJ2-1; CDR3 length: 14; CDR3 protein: CASSQYSGPNEQFF; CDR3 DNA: TGTGCCAGCTCACAGTATAGTGGACCCAATGAGCAGTTCTTC
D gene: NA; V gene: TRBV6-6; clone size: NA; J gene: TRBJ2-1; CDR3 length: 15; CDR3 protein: CASSYIGSWNNEQFF; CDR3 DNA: TGTGCCAGCAGTTATATAGGTTCCTGGAACAATGAGCAGTTCTTC
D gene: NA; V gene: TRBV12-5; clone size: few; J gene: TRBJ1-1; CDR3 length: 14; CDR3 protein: CASGSGILNTEAFF; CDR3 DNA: TGTGCTAGTGGATCCGGGATCCTCAACACTGAAGCTTTCTTT
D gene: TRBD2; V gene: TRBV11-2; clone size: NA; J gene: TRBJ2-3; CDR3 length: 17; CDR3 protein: CASSPRRGGAPTDTQYF; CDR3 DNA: TGTGCCAGCAGCCCCCGGCGCGGGGGGGCCCCCACAGATACGCAGTATTTT
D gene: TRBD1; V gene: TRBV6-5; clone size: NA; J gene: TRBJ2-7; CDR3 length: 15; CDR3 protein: CASSSRTGNNYEQYF; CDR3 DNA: TGTGCCAGCAGCTCGCGGACAGGTAATAACTACGAGCAGTACTTC
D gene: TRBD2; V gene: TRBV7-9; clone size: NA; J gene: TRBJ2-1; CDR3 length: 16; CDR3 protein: CASSHFRASGYNEQFF; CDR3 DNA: TGTGCCAGCAGCCACTTTCGGGCTAGCGGTTACAATGAGCAGTTCTTC
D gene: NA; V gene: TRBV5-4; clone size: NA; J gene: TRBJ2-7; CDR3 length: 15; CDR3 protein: CASSSRVMGPYEQYF; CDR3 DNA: TGTGCCAGCAGCTCCCGTGTTATGGGCCCCTACGAGCAGTACTTC